One sample yielded the 7 T cell receptor beta chains listed below, sequenced in a study of blood T cell repertoires in COVID-19. TCRdb's copy holds only in-frame clones and misses some; the assay was immunoSEQ multiplex PCR. Found here are 220,000 or so clones, roughly four fifths of them singletons; the top ten hold approximately 2.5%. Sample: peripheral blood. These receptors came from a woman aged 55-75 years with acute or convalescent COVID-19.

In this sample, this clone turned up once. The chain carries TRBV5-1 and TRBJ2-4; tentative D call: TRBD1 (6 bases). The CDR3 sequence is 16 residues long. V gave up 4 bases and J gave up 0 bases, with 14 bases separating them. The V gene's germline CDR1 is SGHRS and CDR2 YFSETQ. CDR3 coding DNA: TGCGCCAGCAGCGAGTTGGACAGCCTAGCCAAAAACATTCAGTACTTC. Its protein is CASSELDSLAKNIQYF.

This rearrangement joins TRBV11-2 to TRBJ2-5, with 8 bases identical to TRBD2. Trimming at V came to 5 bases and at J to 7 bases, leaving 15 bases not matched to a gene. Germline CDR1 SGHAT, CDR2 FQNNGV. This CDR3 comprises 16 residues. The CDR3 loop is CASSNRTGGLFRTQYF. The CDR3, as DNA: TGTGCCAGCAGCAACAGAACGGGGGGGCTTTTTCGGACCCAGTACTTC.

This clone has a single count. The genes are TRBV6-5 and TRBJ1-1; D is uncertain. Germline values: CDR1 MNHEY, CDR2 SVGAGI. The CDR3 consists of 15 residues. Trimming stripped 0 bases from V and 1 base from J, with 9 bases between. The chain's CDR3 is CASSYSRQGNTEAFF. The CDR3 region has the DNA TGTGCCAGCAGTTACTCCCGACAAGGGAACACTGAAGCTTTCTTT.

The V call is TRBV23-1, the J call TRBJ1-6; perhaps TRBD1 as D (5 bases). TRBV23-1 is noted as an ORF with a role that remains uncertain. The V and J ends lost 4 bases and 7 bases respectively, with 8 bases between them. The CDR3 has 13 residues. In nucleotides, the CDR3 is TGCGCCAGCAGTCGGCAGGGAAATTCACCCCTCCACTTT. This translates into CASSRQGNSPLHF.

This clone showed up just a few times. The chain is built from TRBV7-9 and TRBJ2-5, with a weak D call TRBD2 (5 bases). The germline CDR1 and CDR2 sequences are SEHNR and FQNEAQ (reference sequence). V was trimmed by 5 bases and J by 3 bases, leaving 28 bases between them. This CDR3 is built from 19 residues. The CDR3, as DNA: TGTGCCAGCAGCCTACCCGCGTTGGGCCGGGATGGTTACGAAGAGACCCAGTACTTC. Its translation: CASSLPALGRDGYEETQYF.

The CDR3 DNA reads TGTGCCAGCAGCAGACAACACCGGACCCGACAGGTTGGCTACGAGCAGTACTTC. It yields the protein CASSRQHRTRQVGYEQYF. This chain uses TRBV2 with TRBJ2-7; perhaps TRBD1 as D (6 bases). Deletions cut 6 bases from V and 3 bases from J, with 27 bases between. This CDR3 has 18 amino acids. The germline CDR1 and CDR2 sequences are SNHLY and FYNNEI.

This chain uses TRBV4-2 with TRBJ1-1; 8 bases are a match to TRBD1. V shed 4 bases, J shed 3 bases, and the junction held 13 bases outside the gene matches. The germline gives CDR1 LGHNA, CDR2 YNFKEQ. The length of the CDR3 is 17 residues. The CDR3 DNA sequence: TGTGCCAGCAGCCGCCATCCGACAGGGGCCAAGGACACTGAAGCTTTCTTT. Translating gives CASSRHPTGAKDTEAFF.